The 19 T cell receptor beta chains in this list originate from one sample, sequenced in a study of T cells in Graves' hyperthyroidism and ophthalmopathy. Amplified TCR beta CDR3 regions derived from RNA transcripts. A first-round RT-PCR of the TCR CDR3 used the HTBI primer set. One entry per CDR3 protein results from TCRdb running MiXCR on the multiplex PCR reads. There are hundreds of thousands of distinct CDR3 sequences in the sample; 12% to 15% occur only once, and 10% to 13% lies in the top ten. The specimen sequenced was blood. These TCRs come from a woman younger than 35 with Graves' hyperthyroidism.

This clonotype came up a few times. The CDR3 region is CASLDSSTDTQYF. The CDR3 DNA reads as TGTGCCAGCCTGGACAGTAGCACAGATACGCAGTATTTT. V gene TRBV28 combines with J gene TRBJ2-3; tentatively, D is TRBD1 (6 bases). V was trimmed by 8 bases and J by 0 bases, leaving 9 bases between them. Germline V gene lookup returns CDR1 MDHEN and CDR2 SYDVKM. The CDR3 length is 13 residues.

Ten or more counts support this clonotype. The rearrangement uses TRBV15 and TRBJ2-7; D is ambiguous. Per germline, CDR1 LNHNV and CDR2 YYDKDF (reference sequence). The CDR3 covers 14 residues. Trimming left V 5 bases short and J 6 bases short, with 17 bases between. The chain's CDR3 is CATSPRSGEREQYF. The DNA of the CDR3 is TGTGCCACCAGCCCTCGATCAGGAGAGCGCGAGCAGTACTTC.

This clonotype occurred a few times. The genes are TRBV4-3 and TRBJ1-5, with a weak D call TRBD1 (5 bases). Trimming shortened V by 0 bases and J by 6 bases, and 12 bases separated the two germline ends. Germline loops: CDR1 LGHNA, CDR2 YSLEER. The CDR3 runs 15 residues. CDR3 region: CASSQDRDLGQPQHF. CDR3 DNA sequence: TGCGCCAGCAGCCAAGACAGGGATTTGGGTCAGCCCCAGCATTTT.

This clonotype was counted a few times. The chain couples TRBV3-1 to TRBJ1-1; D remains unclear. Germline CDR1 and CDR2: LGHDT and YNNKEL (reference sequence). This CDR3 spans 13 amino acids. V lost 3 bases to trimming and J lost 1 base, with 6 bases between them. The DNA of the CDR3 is TGTGCCAGCAGCCAGAGAGCGAACACTGAAGCTTTCTTT. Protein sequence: CASSQRANTEAFF.

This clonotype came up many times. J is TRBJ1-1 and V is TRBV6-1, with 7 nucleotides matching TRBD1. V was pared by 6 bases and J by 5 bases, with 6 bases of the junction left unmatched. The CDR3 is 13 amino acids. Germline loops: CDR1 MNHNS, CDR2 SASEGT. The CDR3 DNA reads TGTGCCAGCAGACTGGGGACAGATACTGAAGCTTTCTTT. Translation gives CASRLGTDTEAFF.

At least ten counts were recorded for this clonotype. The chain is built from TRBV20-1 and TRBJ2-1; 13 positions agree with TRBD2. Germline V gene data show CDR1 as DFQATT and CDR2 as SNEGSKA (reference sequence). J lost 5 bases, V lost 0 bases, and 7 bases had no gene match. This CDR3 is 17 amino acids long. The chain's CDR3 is CSARDTTGTSGNNEQFF. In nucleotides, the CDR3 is TGCAGTGCTAGAGATACCACCGGGACTAGCGGGAACAATGAGCAGTTCTTC.

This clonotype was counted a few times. The CDR3 DNA follows: TGTGCCAGCAGCCAGGGGACGTACACCGGGGAGCTGTTTTTT. Residues: CASSQGTYTGELFF. V usage is TRBV4-2 and J usage is TRBJ2-2; possibly TRBD1 or TRBD2 for D (5 bases each). V lost 3 bases and J lost 3, with 8 bases in between. Per the germline V gene, CDR1 is LGHNA and CDR2 is YNFKEQ. This CDR3 region has 14 residues.

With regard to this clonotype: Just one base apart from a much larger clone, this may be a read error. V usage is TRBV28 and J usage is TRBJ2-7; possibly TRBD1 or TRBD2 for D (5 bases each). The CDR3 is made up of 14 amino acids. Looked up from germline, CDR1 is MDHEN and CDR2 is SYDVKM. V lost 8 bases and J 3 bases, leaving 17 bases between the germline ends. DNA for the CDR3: TGTGCCAGCCAGGGATTGGGGGTAGGCTACGAGCAGTACTTC. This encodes CASQGLGVGYEQYF.

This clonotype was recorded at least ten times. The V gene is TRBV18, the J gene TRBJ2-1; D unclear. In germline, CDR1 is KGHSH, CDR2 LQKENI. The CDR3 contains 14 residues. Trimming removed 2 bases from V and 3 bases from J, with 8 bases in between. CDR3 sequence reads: CASSPIQHYNEQFF. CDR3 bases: TGTGCCAGCTCACCAATACAGCACTACAATGAGCAGTTCTTC.

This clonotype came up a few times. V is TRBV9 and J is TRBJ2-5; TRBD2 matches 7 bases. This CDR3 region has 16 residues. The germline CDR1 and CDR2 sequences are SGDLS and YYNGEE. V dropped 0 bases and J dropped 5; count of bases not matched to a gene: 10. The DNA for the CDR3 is TGTGCCAGCAGCGTAGAGGGAGGGAGGCTGGAGGAGACCCAGTACTTC. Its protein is CASSVEGGRLEETQYF. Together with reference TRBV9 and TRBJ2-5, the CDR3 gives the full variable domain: DSGVTQTPKHLITATGQRVTLRCSPRSGDLSVYWYQQSLDQGLQFLIQYYNGEERAKGNILERFSAQQFPDLHSELNLSSLELGDSALYFCASSVEGGRLEETQYFGPGTRLLVL.

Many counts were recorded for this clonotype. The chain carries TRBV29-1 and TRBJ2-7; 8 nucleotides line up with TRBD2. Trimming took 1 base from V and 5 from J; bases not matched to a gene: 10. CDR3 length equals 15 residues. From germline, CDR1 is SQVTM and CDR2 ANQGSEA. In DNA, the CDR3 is TGCAGCGTTGAAGGGCGGGGGGCCTCCTCGGACGAGCAGTACTTC. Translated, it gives CSVEGRGASSDEQYF.

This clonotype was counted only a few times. CDR3 residues: CSVERLAGYNEQFF. The DNA for the CDR3 is TGCAGCGTTGAGCGACTAGCGGGGTACAATGAGCAGTTCTTC. The chain links TRBV29-1 to TRBJ2-1; TRBD2 matches 11 bases. The germline CDR1 and CDR2 sequences are SQVTM and ANQGSEA. V trimming: 3 bases; J trimming: 4 bases; junction bases outside the gene matches: 2. The CDR3 totals 14 residues.

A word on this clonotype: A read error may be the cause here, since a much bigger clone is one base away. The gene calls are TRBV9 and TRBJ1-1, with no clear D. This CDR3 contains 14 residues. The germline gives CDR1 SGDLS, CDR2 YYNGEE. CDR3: CASSVDLAGTEVFF. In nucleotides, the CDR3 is TGTGCCAGCAGCGTAGATCTAGCGGGCACTGAAGTTTTCTTT.

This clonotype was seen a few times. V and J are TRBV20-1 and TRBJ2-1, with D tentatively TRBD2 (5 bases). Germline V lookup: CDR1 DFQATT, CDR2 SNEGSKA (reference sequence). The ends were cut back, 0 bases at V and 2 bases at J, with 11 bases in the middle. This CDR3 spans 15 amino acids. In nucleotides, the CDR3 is TGCAGTGCTAGAGATACACGGGAAACCTACAATGAGCAGTTCTTC. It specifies CSARDTRETYNEQFF.

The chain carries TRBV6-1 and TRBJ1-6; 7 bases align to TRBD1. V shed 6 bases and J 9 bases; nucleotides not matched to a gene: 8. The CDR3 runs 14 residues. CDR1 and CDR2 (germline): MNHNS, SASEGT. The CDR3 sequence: CASRTDRDFSPLHF. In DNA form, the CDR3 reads TGTGCCAGCAGAACCGACAGGGATTTTTCACCCCTCCACTTT.

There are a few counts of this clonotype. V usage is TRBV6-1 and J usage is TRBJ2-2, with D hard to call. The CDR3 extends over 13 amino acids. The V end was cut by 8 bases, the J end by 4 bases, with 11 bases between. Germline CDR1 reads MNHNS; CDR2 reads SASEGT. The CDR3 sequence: CASRNSLTGELFF. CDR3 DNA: TGTGCCAGCCGCAATTCTCTCACCGGGGAGCTGTTTTTT.

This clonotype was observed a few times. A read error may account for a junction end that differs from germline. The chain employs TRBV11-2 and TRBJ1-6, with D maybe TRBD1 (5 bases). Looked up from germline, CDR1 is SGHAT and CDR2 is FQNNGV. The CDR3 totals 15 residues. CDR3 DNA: TGTGCCAGCAGCCTAGGGACCGTTTTACTTTCACCCCCCCACTTT. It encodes CASSLGTVLLSPPHF.

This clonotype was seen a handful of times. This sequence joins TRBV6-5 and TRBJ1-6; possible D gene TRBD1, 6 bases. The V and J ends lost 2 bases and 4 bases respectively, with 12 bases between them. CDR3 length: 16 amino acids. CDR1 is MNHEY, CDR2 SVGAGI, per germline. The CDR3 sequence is CASSYRQALYNSPLHF. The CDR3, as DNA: TGTGCCAGCAGTTACAGACAGGCCTTGTATAATTCACCCCTCCACTTT.

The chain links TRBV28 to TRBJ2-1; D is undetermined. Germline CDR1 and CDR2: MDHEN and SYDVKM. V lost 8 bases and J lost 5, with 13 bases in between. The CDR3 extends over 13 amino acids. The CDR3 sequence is CASRQGRDNEQFF. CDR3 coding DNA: TGTGCCAGCCGACAAGGGCGAGACAATGAGCAGTTCTTC.